This TCR beta chain was captured in a study of blood T cell repertoires in COVID-19. V lost 7 bases, J lost 2 bases, and 4 bases stayed unmatched. The germline gives CDR1 SQVTM, CDR2 ANQGSEA. CDR3 length equals 13 residues. Sequencing used immunoSEQ multiplex PCR; TCRdb keeps in-frame clones, though not all of them. The table lists approximately 270,000 clones, about 86% of them singletons. Sample: peripheral blood. This receptor was identified in a man older than 75 with acute or convalescent COVID-19. The chain combines TRBV29-1 with TRBJ1-3, with TRBD1 matching 8 bases. In DNA, the CDR3 is TGCAGCGCCGTACAGGGGGCTGGAAACACCATATATTTT. This gives the protein CSAVQGAGNTIYF.